This passage covers 3 T cell receptor beta chains from one sample sequenced in a study of T cells in Graves' hyperthyroidism and ophthalmopathy. Amplification of TCR beta CDR3 regions used RNA as the template. In the first-round RT-PCR of the TCR CDR3, the HTBI primer set was used. One entry per CDR3 protein, called by TCRdb with MiXCR from the multiplex PCR reads. Of hundreds of thousands of distinct CDR3 sequences in the sample, 14% were seen once. The sample taken for sequencing was blood. The receptors were sampled from a young woman with Graves' hyperthyroidism.

This clonotype showed up many times. The CDR3, as DNA: TGTGCCAGCAGCACCACCCCATCGACAGGGGGGCATGGCTACACCTTC. Protein product: CASSTTPSTGGHGYTF. The chain links TRBV7-9 to TRBJ1-2; 9 nucleotides agree with TRBD1. Germline assignment: CDR1 SEHNR and CDR2 FQNEAQ (reference sequence). V lost 5 bases, J lost 6 bases, and 13 bases stayed unmatched. The CDR3 has 16 amino acids.

Many counts were recorded for this clonotype. This chain joins TRBV30 and TRBJ2-1; TRBD2 aligns across 8 bases. CDR1 is GTSNPN, CDR2 SVGIG, per germline (reference sequence). J lost 2 bases, V lost 1 base, and 10 bases had no gene match. The CDR3 has 17 residues. The CDR3 DNA follows: TGTGCCTGGAGTGAAAAGCGGGGGTGGAGTGCCTACAATGAGCAGTTCTTC. Its translation: CAWSEKRGWSAYNEQFF.

This clonotype was recorded at least ten times. This chain joins TRBV24-1 and TRBJ2-3; D uncertain. CDR1 and CDR2 (germline): KGHDR, SFDVKD. V dropped 7 bases and J dropped 3 bases, with 10 bases sitting between them. The CDR3 loop spans 13 amino acids. CDR3 nucleotide sequence: TGTGCCACCAGAGAGTGGATAACAGATACGCAGTATTTT. This encodes CATREWITDTQYF.